This TCR beta chain derives from a study of CD8 T cells in ankylosing spondylitis. Regarding the study as a whole: The study identified a TCR beta motif of several highly homologous variants that appeared characteristic of ankylosing spondylitis blood. Clones linked to disease were reported to show significant enrichment in matched ankylosing spondylitis synovial fluid.

Of note for this clonotype: Its antigen is undetermined.

One entry per CDR3 protein, called by TCRdb with MiXCR from the 5' RACE reads. The top ten hold 3.5% of the sample, which has 290,000 or so distinct CDR3 sequences, roughly 20% seen once. This CDR3 region has 14 residues. V lost 8 bases and J 6 bases, leaving 17 bases between the germline ends. The TCR sequence derives from a female donor with ankylosing spondylitis or in good health (not recorded which). The genes are TRBV12-3 or TRBV12-4 and TRBJ2-1; D perhaps matches TRBD1 (6 bases). What was sequenced was blood, either unsorted or a sorted T cell fraction (not recorded which). This CDR3 reads CASRYQGHINEQFF. The CDR3 DNA sequence: TGTGCCAGCCGATACCAGGGACATATCAATGAGCAGTTCTTC.